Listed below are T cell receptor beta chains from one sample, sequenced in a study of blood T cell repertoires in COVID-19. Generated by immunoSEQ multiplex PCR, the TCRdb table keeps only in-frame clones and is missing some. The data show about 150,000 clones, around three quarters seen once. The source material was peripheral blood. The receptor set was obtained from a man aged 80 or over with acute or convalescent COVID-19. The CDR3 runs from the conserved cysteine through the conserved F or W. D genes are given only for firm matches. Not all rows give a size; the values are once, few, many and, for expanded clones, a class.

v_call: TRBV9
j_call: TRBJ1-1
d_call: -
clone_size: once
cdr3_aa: CASSLQFNTEAFF
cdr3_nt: TGTGCCAGCAGTTTACAGTTTAACACTGAAGCTTTCTTT

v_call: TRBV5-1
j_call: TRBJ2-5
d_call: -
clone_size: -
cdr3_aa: CASSLRGAQETQYF
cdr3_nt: TGCGCCAGCAGCTTGCGGGGGGCCCAAGAGACCCAGTACTTC

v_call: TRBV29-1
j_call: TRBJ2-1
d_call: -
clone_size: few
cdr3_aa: CSADTSRASNNEQFF
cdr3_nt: TGCAGCGCAGATACCTCCAGGGCCTCAAACAATGAGCAGTTCTTC

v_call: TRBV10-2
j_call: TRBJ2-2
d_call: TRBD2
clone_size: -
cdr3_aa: CASRPLAGGQEGGELFF
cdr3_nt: TGCGCCAGCAGGCCTCTAGCGGGGGGGCAGGAGGGCGGGGAGCTGTTTTTT

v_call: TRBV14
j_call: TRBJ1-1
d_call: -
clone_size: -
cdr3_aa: CASSQATGSTEAFF
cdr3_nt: TGTGCCAGCAGCCAAGCCACAGGGAGCACTGAAGCTTTCTTT

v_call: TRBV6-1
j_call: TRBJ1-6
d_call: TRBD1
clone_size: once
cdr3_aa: CASSEYKKGTVPVGNSPLHF
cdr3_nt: TGTGCCAGCAGTGAATACAAAAAGGGGACAGTTCCCGTGGGGAATTCACCCCTCCACTTT

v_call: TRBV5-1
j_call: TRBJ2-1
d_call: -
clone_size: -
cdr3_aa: CASSLASGQGGSYNEQFF
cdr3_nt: TGCGCCAGCAGCTTGGCCTCGGGGCAGGGAGGATCCTACAATGAGCAGTTCTTC

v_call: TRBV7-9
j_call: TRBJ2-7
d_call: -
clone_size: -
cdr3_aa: CASSLATDEQYF
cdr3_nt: TGTGCCAGCAGCTTAGCAACGGACGAGCAGTACTTC

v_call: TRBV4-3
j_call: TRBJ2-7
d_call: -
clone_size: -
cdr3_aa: CASSQDFSQSEQYF
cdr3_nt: TGCGCCAGCAGCCAAGATTTTTCACAGTCCGAGCAGTACTTC

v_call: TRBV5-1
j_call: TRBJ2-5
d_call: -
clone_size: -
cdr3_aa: CASSLSGRQETQYF
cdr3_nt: TGCGCCAGCAGCTTGTCCGGCAGGCAAGAGACCCAGTACTTC

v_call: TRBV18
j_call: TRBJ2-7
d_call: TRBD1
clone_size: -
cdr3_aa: CASSQAQGLSYEQYF
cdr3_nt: TGTGCCAGCTCACAGGCACAGGGGCTCTCCTACGAGCAGTACTTC

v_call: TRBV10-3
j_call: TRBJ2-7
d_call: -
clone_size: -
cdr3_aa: CAITRGGPGYEQYF
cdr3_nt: TGTGCCATCACCAGAGGTGGGCCAGGGTACGAGCAGTACTTC

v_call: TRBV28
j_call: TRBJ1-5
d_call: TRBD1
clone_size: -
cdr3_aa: CASNHGTGGFGQPQHF
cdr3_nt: TGTGCCAGCAATCACGGGACAGGGGGCTTTGGGCAGCCCCAGCATTTT

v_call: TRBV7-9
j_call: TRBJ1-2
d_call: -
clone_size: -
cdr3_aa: CASSPPGGDPYGYTF
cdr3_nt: TGTGCCAGCAGCCCCCCCGGGGGGGACCCCTATGGCTACACCTTC

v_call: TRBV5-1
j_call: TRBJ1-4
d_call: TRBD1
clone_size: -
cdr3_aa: CASSLDRGREKLFF
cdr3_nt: TGCGCCAGCAGCTTGGACAGGGGGCGAGAAAAACTGTTTTTT

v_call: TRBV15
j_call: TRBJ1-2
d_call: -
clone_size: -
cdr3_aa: CATSRDLRRESGYTF
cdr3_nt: TGTGCCACCAGCAGAGATCTGAGAAGAGAGTCCGGCTACACCTTC

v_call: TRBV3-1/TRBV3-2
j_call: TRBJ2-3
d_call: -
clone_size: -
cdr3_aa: CASSHSDRFTDTQYF
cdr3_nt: TGTGCCAGCAGCCACTCTGACAGATTCACAGATACGCAGTATTTT

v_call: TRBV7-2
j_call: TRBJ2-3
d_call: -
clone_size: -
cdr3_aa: CASSSWTDSTDTQYF
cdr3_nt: TGTGCCAGCAGCTCATGGACAGACAGCACAGATACGCAGTATTTT

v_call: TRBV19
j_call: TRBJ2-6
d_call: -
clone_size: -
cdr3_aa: CASTLSHSINVLTF
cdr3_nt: TGTGCCAGTACACTGTCCCACAGCATCAACGTCCTGACTTTC

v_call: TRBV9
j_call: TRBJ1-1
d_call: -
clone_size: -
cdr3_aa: CASSEGVGGEAFF
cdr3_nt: TGTGCCAGCAGCGAGGGAGTCGGGGGAGAAGCTTTCTTT

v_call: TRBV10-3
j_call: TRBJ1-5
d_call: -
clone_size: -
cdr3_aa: CATRGGEYSNQPQHF
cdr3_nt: TGTGCCACTAGGGGTGGAGAGTATAGCAATCAGCCCCAGCATTTT

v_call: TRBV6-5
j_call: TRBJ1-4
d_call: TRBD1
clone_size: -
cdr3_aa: CASSYDRQGEKLFF
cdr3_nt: TGTGCCAGCAGTTACGACCGACAGGGCGAAAAACTGTTTTTT

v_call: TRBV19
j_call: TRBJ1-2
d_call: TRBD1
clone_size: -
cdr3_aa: CASSTLNRGHGYTF
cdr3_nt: TGTGCCAGTAGTACTCTGAACAGGGGGCATGGCTACACCTTC

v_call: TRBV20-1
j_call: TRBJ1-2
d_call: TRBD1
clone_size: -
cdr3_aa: CSAREPGQTTF
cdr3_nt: TGCAGTGCTAGAGAACCGGGACAGACAACCTTC

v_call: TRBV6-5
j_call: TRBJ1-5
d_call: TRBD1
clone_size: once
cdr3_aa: CASNYRGSQPQHF
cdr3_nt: TGTGCCAGCAACTACAGGGGCAGTCAGCCCCAGCATTTT

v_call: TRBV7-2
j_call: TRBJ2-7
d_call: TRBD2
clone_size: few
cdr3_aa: CASSPVPASGRIPHEQYF
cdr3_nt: TGTGCCAGCAGCCCCGTGCCGGCTAGCGGGAGAATCCCCCACGAGCAGTACTTC

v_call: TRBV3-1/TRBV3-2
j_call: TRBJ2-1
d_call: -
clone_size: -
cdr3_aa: CASSQDWSRENEQFF
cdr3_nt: TGTGCCAGCAGCCAAGATTGGTCTCGCGAGAATGAGCAGTTCTTC

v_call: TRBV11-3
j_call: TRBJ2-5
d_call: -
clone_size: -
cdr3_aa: CASSFYNREETQYF
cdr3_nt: TGTGCCAGCAGTTTCTATAACAGGGAAGAGACCCAGTACTTC

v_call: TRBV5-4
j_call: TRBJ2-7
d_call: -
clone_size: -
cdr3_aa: CASSLGAAREQYF
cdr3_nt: TGTGCCAGCAGCTTGGGGGCTGCCCGGGAGCAGTACTTC

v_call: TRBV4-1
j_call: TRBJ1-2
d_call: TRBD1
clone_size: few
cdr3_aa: CASSRDRVYTF
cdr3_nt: TGCGCCAGCAGCCGAGACAGGGTCTACACCTTC

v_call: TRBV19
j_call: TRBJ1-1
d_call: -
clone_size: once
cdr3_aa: CASSITGTGTEAFF
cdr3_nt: TGTGCCAGTAGTATCACTGGTACCGGCACTGAAGCTTTCTTT

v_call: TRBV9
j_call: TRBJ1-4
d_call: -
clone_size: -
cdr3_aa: CASSAGGIDEKLFF
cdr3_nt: TGTGCCAGCAGCGCAGGAGGGATTGATGAAAAACTGTTTTTT

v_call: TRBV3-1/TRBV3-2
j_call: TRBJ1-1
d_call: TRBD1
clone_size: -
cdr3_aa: CASRNRGGTEAFF
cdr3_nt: TGTGCCAGCAGAAACAGGGGGGGCACTGAAGCTTTCTTT

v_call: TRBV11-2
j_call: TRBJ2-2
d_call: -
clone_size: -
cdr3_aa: CASSSYFGELFF
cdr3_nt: TGTGCCAGCAGCTCCTATTTCGGGGAGCTGTTTTTT

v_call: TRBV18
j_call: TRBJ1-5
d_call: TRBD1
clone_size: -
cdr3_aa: CASSPKDRGQKQPQHF
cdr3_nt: TGTGCCAGCTCACCGAAGGACAGGGGGCAGAAGCAGCCCCAGCATTTT

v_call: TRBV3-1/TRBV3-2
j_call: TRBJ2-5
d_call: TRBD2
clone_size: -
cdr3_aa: CASSLLVGLADTFQETQYF
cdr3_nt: TGTGCCAGCAGCCTTCTCGTCGGACTAGCGGATACATTCCAAGAGACCCAGTACTTC

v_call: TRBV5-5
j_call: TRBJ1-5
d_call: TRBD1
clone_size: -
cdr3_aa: CASSLGQVSNQPQHF
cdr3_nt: TGTGCCAGCAGCTTAGGACAGGTCAGCAATCAGCCCCAGCATTTT

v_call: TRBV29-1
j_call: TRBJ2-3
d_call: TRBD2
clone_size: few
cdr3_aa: CSVRGGGTDTQYF
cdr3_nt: TGCAGCGTACGGGGGGGCGGCACAGATACGCAGTATTTT

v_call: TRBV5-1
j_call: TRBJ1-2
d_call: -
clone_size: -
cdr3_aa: CASSSGPRAGGYTF
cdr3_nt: TGCGCCAGCAGCAGCGGGCCCCGGGCGGGTGGCTACACCTTC